A selection of T cell receptor beta chains follows, all from one sample in a study of identical twins. A single record per CDR3 protein comes from TCRdb applying MiXCR to the 5' RACE reads. Of 400,000 to 600,000 distinct CDR3 sequences in the sample, approximately 20% were seen once. Another study also made use of these data, one on yellow fever vaccine responses in identical twins.

The material sequenced was CD4+ T cells sorted from blood. Every receptor here comes from a woman aged 18-30 years in good health. The CDR3 runs from the conserved cysteine through the conserved F or W. A D gene is named only where the DNA matches it firmly. Some rows mark clone size as missing; the rest say once, few, many or name a class of expanded clone.

j_call v_call clone_size d_call cdr3_nt cdr3_aa
TRBJ2-6 TRBV24-1 NA NA TGTGCCACCAGCGATCAACAGGTCTCTGGGGCCAACGTCCTGACTTTC CATSDQQVSGANVLTF
TRBJ2-3 TRBV11-3 NA NA TGTGCCAGCAGCTTAGGGGAGCGGACTAGCACAGATACGCAGTATTTT CASSLGERTSTDTQYF
TRBJ2-3 TRBV3-1 once NA TGTGCCAGCAGCCAACGGGCCCTTGCAGATACGCAGTATTTT CASSQRALADTQYF
TRBJ1-1 TRBV12-3/TRBV12-4 few NA TGTGCCAGCAGTTTCGGATCACGTTACTCTAGGAACACTGAAGCTTTCTTT CASSFGSRYSRNTEAFF
TRBJ2-1 TRBV24-1 few TRBD2 TGTGCCACCAGTGAGGTAGCGGGAAGGGACAATGAGCAGTTCTTC CATSEVAGRDNEQFF
TRBJ2-2 TRBV24-1 few TRBD2 TGTGCCACCAGCACACTAGCGGGAGGGCCGTCCGGGGAGCTGTTTTTT CATSTLAGGPSGELFF
TRBJ2-1 TRBV10-3 NA TRBD2 TGTGCCGTCAGGAGACCCGGGACTAGCGGCTCCAACTCCTACAATGAGCAGTTCTTC CAVRRPGTSGSNSYNEQFF
TRBJ2-3 TRBV20-1 many TRBD2 TGCAGTGCTAGAGACGGGGGGTCAGATACGCAGTATTTT CSARDGGSDTQYF
TRBJ1-1 TRBV15 NA NA TGTGCCACCAGCAGAGATGAGGACACTGAAGCTTTCTTT CATSRDEDTEAFF
TRBJ1-6 TRBV10-3 few TRBD1 TGTGCCATCAGTGAGACTGGGACAGCAAATAATTCACCCCTCCACTTT CAISETGTANNSPLHF
TRBJ1-2 TRBV10-3 NA NA TGTGCCATCAGTGCCAGGGTTCAAGGCAGTCGGGAAAACTATGGCTACACCTTC CAISARVQGSRENYGYTF
TRBJ2-5 TRBV3-1 NA TRBD2 TGTGCCAGCTGTTTAGGGCTAGCGGGAGGGCCGTTCAGAGAGACCCAGTACTTC CASCLGLAGGPFRETQYF
TRBJ2-6 TRBV2 NA TRBD1 TGTGCCAGCAGCCCGGGACAGGGAATCTCTGGGGCCAACGTCCTGACTTTC CASSPGQGISGANVLTF
TRBJ2-1 TRBV3-1 NA NA TGTGCCAGCAGCCAAGATGCGTACGGGGAGCAGTTCTTC CASSQDAYGEQFF
TRBJ1-1 TRBV10-3 NA NA TGTGCCATCAGTGAGTCTGCAGGGGTGAACACTGAAGCTTTCTTT CAISESAGVNTEAFF
TRBJ2-1 TRBV15 few NA TGTGCCACCAGCAGAGCTACCATCTCCTACAATGAGCAGTTCTTC CATSRATISYNEQFF
TRBJ2-1 TRBV5-1 NA TRBD2 TGCGCCAGCAGCTTGGAGAGCGGGAGGAACAATGAGCAGTTCTTC CASSLESGRNNEQFF
TRBJ1-2 TRBV2 NA NA TGTGCCAGCACGCGGGAGTATGGCTACACCTTC CASTREYGYTF
TRBJ1-3 TRBV7-3 NA NA TGTGCCAGCAGTCTTACAGGAAATCCTGGAAACACCATATATTTT CASSLTGNPGNTIYF
TRBJ2-7 TRBV20-1 NA TRBD2 TGCAGTGCTAGAGCTATGGGACTAGCGGGAACCTACGAGCAGTACTTC CSARAMGLAGTYEQYF
TRBJ2-5 TRBV9 NA NA TGTGCCAGCAGCGTAGGGGCTCTGGGGACCCAGTACTTC CASSVGALGTQYF
TRBJ2-5 TRBV7-8 NA TRBD2 TGTGCCAGCAGCCACACGCCAGCGGGGGGGCAAGAGACCCAGTACTTC CASSHTPAGGQETQYF
TRBJ2-7 TRBV5-5 NA TRBD1 TGTGCCAGCAGCAACTCCGGGACAGGGGGCGTCGAGCAGTACTTC CASSNSGTGGVEQYF
TRBJ2-4 TRBV24-1 few NA TGTGCCACCTTGCAGGGACTAGCCAAAAACATTCAGTACTTC CATLQGLAKNIQYF
TRBJ1-4 TRBV4-1 NA TRBD1 TGCGCCAGCAGCCAAGTACAGGGGATTAATGAAAAACTGTTTTTT CASSQVQGINEKLFF
TRBJ2-1 TRBV5-1 few NA TGCGCCAGCAGTACTGACAGTCGTTATAACAATGAGCAGTTCTTC CASSTDSRYNNEQFF
TRBJ1-6 TRBV5-1 NA NA TGCGCCAGCAGCCCCGGGACAACCGATGGTTCACCCCTCCACTTT CASSPGTTDGSPLHF
TRBJ2-1 TRBV20-1 few NA TGCAGTGCGCCGTGGGGCAACACATTATACAATGAGCAGTTCTTC CSAPWGNTLYNEQFF
TRBJ1-5 TRBV12-3/TRBV12-4 many NA TGTGCCAGCAGTTTGGGCAATCAGCCCCAGCATTTT CASSLGNQPQHF
TRBJ2-3 TRBV9 few TRBD2 TGTGCCAGCAGCGTAGAGGAGAGCGGGAGAGGAGATACGCAGTATTTT CASSVEESGRGDTQYF
TRBJ1-5 TRBV3-1 NA NA TGTGCCAGCAGCCAAGATGGGCAGCCCCAGCATTTT CASSQDGQPQHF